Below, 3 T cell receptor beta chains from the same sample are listed, as sequenced in a study of response to subunit inactivated influenza vaccine. TCRdb reprocessed the RT-PCR reads via MiXCR and lists one record per CDR3 protein. The profile shows roughly 570,000 distinct CDR3 sequences, roughly 13% of them singletons. The starting material was PBMCs from blood, obtained roughly 6 weeks after vaccination. Receptor source: a man aged 45 to 65 who received an inactivated influenza vaccine.

This clonotype was seen a handful of times. V gene TRBV6-5 combines with J gene TRBJ2-3, with 8 bases aligning to TRBD1. Unmatched junction bases numbered 10, after V lost 0 bases and J lost 2 bases. The CDR3 length is 18 residues. Germline V lookup: CDR1 MNHEY, CDR2 SVGAGI. CDR3 sequence: CASSYSPQGAPNTDTQYF. The DNA of the CDR3 is TGTGCCAGCAGTTACTCGCCCCAGGGGGCTCCCAACACAGATACGCAGTATTTT.

This chain uses TRBV20-1 with TRBJ2-7; D possibly corresponds to TRBD2 (6 bases). Trimming removed 4 bases from V and 2 bases from J, with 9 bases in between. Per the germline V gene, CDR1 is DFQATT and CDR2 is SNEGSKA (reference sequence). This CDR3 comprises 12 residues. CDR3 region: CSANPGAYEQYF. The CDR3 bases are TGCAGTGCTAACCCGGGGGCCTACGAGCAGTACTTC.

The chain employs TRBV6-1 and TRBJ1-2; D is perhaps TRBD1 (6 bases). CDR3 length: 13 residues. Germline V gives CDR1 MNHNS, CDR2 SASEGT. V was cut by 6 bases and J by 4 bases, with 12 bases left in between. The CDR3 DNA reads TGTGCCAGCAGCTCCGGACAGTCCTATGGCTACACCTTC. It encodes CASSSGQSYGYTF.